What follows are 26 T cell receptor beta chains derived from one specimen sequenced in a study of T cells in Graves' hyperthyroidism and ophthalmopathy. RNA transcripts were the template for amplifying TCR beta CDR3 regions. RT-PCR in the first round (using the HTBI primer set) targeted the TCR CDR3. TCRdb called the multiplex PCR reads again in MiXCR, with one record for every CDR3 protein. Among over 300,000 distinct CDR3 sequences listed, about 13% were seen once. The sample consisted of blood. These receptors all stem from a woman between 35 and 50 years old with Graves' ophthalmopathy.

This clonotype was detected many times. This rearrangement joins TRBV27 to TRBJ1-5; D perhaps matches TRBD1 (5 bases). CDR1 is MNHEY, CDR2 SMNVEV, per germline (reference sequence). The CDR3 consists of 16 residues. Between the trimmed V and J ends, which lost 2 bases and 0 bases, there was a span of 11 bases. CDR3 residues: CASSLKGHYSNQPQHF. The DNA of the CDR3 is TGTGCCAGCAGTTTAAAAGGACACTATAGCAATCAGCCCCAGCATTTT.

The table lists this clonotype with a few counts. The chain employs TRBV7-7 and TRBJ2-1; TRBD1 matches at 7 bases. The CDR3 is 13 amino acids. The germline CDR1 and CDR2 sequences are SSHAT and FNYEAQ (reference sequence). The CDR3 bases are TGTGTGATCACGGGACAGTCCTACAATGAGCAGTTCTTC. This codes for CVITGQSYNEQFF.

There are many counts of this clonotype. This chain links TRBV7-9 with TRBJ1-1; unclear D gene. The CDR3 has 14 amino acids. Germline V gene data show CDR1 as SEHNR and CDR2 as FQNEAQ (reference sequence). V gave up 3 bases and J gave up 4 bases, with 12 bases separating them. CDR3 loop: CASSFEAWATEAFF. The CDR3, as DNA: TGTGCCAGCAGCTTCGAGGCTTGGGCCACTGAAGCTTTCTTT.

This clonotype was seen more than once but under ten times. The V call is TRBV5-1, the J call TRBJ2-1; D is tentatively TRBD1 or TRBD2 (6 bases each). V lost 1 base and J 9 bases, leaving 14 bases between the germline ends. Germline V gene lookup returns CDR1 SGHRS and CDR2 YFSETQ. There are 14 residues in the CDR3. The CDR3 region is CASSLFGGQGEQFF. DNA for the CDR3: TGCGCCAGCAGCTTGTTTGGGGGGCAGGGTGAGCAGTTCTTC.

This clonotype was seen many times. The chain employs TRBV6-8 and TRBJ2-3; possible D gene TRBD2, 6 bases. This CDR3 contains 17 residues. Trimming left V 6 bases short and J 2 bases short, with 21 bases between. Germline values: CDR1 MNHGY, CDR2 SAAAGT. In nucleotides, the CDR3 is TGTGCCAGCAGCCCCCCCCCGTCCGGGAGTACCACAGATACGCAGTATTTT. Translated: CASSPPPSGSTTDTQYF.

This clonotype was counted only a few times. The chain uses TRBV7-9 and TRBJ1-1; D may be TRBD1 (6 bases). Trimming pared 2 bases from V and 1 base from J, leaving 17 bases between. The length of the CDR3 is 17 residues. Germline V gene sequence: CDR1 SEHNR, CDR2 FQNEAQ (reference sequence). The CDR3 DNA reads TGTGCCAGCAGCTTAATATCGGGGGGCGGTAGGAACACTGAAGCTTTCTTT. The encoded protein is CASSLISGGGRNTEAFF. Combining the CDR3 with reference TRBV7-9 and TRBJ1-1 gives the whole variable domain DTGVSQNPRHKITKRGQNVTFRCDPISEHNRLYWYRQTLGQGPEFLTYFQNEAQLEKSRLLSDRFSAERPKGSFSTLEIQRTEQGDSAMYLCASSLISGGGRNTEAFFGQGTRLTVV.

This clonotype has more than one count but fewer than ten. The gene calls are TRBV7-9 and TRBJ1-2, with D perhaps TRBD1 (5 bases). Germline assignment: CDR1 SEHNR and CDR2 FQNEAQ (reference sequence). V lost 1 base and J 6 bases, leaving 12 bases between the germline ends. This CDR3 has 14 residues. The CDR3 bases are TGTGCCAGCAGCTTAGAGGGGCAGGGAAATGGCTACACCTTC. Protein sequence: CASSLEGQGNGYTF.

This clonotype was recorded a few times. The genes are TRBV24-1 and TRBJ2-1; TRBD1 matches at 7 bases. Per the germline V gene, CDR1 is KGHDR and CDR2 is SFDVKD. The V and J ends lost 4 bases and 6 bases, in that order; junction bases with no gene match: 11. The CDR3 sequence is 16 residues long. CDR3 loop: CATSDPGTDTLNEQFF. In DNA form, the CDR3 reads TGTGCCACCAGTGACCCTGGGACAGATACTCTCAATGAGCAGTTCTTC.

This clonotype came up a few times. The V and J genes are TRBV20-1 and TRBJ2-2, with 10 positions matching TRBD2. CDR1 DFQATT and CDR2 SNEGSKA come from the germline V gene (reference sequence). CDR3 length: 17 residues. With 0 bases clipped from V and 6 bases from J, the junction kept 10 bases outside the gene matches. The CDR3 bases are TGCAGTGCTAGAGATTGGAGTAGCGGGGGGTGGTCCGGGGAGCTGTTTTTT. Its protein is CSARDWSSGGWSGELFF.

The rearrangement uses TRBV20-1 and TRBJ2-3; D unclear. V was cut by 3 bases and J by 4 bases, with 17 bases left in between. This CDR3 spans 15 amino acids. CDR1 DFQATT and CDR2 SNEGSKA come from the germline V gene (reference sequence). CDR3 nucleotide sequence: TGCAGTGCTAGGGCTGCTCTCCCTGCCGCAGATACGCAGTATTTT. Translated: CSARAALPAADTQYF.

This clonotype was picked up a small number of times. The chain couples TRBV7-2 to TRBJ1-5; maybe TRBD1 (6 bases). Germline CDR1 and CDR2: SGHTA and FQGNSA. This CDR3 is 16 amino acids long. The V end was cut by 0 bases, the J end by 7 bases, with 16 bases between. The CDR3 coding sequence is TGTGCCAGCAGCTTAGCTTCGGGGGGCGCGGGGCAGCCCCAGCATTTT. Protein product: CASSLASGGAGQPQHF.

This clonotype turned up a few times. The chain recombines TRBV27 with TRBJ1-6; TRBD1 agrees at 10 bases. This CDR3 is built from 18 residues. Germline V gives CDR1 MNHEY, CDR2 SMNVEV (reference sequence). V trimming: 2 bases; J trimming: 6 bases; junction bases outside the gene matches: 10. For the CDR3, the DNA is TGTGCCAGCAGTTTAAGGGCAGGGACAGGGGCCGCTAATTCACCCCTCCACTTT. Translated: CASSLRAGTGAANSPLHF.

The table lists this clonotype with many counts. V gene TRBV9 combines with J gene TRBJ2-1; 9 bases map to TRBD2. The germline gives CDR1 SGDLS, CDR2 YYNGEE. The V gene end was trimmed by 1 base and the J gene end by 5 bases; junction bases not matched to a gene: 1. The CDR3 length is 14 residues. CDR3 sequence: CASSVSGGNNEQFF. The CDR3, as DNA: TGTGCCAGCAGCGTAAGCGGGGGGAACAATGAGCAGTTCTTC.

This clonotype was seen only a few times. The CDR3 reads CATVAGGKYNEQFF. DNA of the CDR3: TGTGCCACCGTAGCGGGGGGCAAATACAATGAGCAGTTCTTC. The chain has TRBV10-3 and TRBJ2-1, with 10 bases aligning to TRBD2. V shed 10 bases, J shed 4 bases, and the junction held 7 bases outside the gene matches. The CDR3 covers 14 residues. Looked up from germline, CDR1 is ENHRY and CDR2 is SYGVKD.

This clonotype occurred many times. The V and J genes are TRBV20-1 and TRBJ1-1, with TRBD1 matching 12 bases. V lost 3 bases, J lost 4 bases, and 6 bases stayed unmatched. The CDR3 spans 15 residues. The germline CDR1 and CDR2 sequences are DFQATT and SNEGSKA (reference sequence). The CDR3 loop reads CSARGTGGLGTEAFF. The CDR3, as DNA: TGCAGTGCTAGGGGGACAGGGGGCCTTGGCACTGAAGCTTTCTTT.

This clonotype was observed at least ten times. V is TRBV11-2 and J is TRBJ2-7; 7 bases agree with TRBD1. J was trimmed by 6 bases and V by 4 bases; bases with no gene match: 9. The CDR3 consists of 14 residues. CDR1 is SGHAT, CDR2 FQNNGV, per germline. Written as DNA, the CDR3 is TGTGCCAGCAGCTCCTACAGGGGAGAGGGCGAGCAGTACTTC. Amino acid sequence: CASSSYRGEGEQYF.

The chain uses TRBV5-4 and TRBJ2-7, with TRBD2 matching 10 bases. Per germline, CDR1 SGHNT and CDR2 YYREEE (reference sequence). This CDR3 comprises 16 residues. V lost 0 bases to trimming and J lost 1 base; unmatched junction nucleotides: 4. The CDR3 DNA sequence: TGTGCCAGCAGCTTGGCCACTAGCGGGGAGTCCTACGAGCAGTACTTC. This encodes CASSLATSGESYEQYF.

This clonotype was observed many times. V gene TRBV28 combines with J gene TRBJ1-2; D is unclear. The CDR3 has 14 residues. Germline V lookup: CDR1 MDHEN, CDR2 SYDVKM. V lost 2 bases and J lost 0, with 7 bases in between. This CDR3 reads CASSLDATNYGYTF. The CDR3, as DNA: TGTGCCAGCAGTTTAGACGCAACTAACTATGGCTACACCTTC.

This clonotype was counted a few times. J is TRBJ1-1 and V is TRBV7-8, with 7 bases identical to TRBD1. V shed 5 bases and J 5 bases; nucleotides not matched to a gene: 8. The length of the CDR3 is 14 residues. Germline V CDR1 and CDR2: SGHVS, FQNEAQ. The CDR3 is CASSPRSGGTEAFF. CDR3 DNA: TGTGCCAGCAGCCCTCGATCAGGGGGAACTGAAGCTTTCTTT. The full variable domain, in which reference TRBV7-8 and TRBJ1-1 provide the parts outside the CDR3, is GAGVSQSPRYKVAKRGQDVALRCDPISGHVSLFWYQQALGQGPEFLTYFQNEAQLDKSGLPSDRFFAERPEGSVSTLKIQRTQQEDSAVYLCASSPRSGGTEAFFGQGTRLTVV.

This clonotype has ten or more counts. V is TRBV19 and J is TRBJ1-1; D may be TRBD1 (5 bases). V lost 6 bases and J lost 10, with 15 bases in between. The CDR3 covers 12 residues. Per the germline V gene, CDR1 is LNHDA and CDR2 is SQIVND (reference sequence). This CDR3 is CASRRDSGGAFF. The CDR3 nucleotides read TGTGCCAGTAGACGGGACTCGGGAGGAGCTTTCTTT.

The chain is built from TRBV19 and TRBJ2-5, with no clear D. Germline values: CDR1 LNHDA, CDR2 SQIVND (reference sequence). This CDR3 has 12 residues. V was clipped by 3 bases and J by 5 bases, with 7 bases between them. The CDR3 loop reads CASSMSWETQYF. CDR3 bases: TGTGCCAGTAGTATGAGTTGGGAGACCCAGTACTTC. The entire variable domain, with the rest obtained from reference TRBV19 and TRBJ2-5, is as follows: DGGITQSPKYLFRKEGQNVTLSCEQNLNHDAMYWYRQDPGQGLRLIYYSQIVNDFQKGDIAEGYSVSREKKESFPLTVTSAQKNPTAFYLCASSMSWETQYFGPGTRLLVL.

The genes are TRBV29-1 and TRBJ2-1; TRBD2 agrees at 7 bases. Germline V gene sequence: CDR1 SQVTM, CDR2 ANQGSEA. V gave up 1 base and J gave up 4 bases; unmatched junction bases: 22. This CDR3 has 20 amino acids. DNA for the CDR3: TGCAGCGTTGAAGCCCTCGATGTGGCTAGCGGAACCGTTACTTACAATGAGCAGTTCTTC. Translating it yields CSVEALDVASGTVTYNEQFF.

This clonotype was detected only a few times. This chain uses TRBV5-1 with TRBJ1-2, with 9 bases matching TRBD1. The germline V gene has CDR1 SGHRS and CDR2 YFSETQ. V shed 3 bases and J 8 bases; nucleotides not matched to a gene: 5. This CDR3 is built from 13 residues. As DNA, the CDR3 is TGCGCCAGCAGCTCCTACAGGGGGCACGGCTACACCTTC. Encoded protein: CASSSYRGHGYTF.

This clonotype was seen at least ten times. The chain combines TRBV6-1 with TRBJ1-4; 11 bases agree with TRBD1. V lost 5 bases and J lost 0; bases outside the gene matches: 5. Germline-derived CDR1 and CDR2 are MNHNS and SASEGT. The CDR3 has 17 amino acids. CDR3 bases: TGTGCCAGCAGTTTCCGGACAGGGGGCGCAACTAATGAAAAACTGTTTTTT. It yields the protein CASSFRTGGATNEKLFF.

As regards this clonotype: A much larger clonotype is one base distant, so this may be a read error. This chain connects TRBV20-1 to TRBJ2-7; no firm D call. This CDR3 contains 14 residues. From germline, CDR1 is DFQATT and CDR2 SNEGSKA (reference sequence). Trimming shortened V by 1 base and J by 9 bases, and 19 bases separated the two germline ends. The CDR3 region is CSARAPRFPDGQYF. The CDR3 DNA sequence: TGCAGTGCTAGAGCCCCAAGATTTCCGGACGGGCAGTACTTC.

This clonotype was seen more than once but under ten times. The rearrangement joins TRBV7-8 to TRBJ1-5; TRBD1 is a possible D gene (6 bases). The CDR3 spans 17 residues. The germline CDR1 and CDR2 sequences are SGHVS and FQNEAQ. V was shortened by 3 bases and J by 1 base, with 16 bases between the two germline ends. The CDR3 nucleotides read TGTGCCAGCAGCTTGGGGGTCATTAGGGGGAGCAATCAGCCCCAGCATTTT. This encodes CASSLGVIRGSNQPQHF.